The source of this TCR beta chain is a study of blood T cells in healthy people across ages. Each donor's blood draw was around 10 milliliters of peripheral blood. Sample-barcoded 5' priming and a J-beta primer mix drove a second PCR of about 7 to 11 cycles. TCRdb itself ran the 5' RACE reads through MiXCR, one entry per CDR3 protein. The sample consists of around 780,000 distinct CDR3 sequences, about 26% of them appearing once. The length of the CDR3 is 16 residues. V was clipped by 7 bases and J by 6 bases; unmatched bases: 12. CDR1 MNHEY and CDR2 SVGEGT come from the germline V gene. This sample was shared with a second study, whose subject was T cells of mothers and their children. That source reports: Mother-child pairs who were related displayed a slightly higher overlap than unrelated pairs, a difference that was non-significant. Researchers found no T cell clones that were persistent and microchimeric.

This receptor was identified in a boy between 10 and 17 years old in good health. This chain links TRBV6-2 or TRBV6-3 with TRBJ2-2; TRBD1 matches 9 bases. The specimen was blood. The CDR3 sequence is CASTTTRGQGAGELFF. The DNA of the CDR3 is TGTGCCAGCACTACAACCCGGGGACAGGGCGCCGGGGAGCTGTTTTTT.